This TCR beta chain comes out of a study of blood T cell repertoires in COVID-19. Across the whole study: COVID-19 samples, acute and convalescent, were from the United States, Italy and Spain.

Germline-derived CDR1 and CDR2 are MNHEY and SVGAGI. The CDR3 extends over 13 amino acids. Source study methods: Nucleated cell counts were estimated from reference gene primer amplification. Repertoires were generated with immunoSEQ multiplex PCR, while TCRdb's copy carries only in-frame clones and drops some. That table furnishes V, J and clone size, whereas the DNA furnished D and trimming. The repertoire consists of about 180,000 clones, with 80% to 85% occurring once and the leading ten covering 6% to 7%. The sequenced material came from peripheral blood. The clonotype comes from a woman aged 40 to 50 with COVID-19, enrolled during active disease. This chain uses TRBV6-5 with TRBJ1-5; perhaps TRBD1 as D (6 bases). The CDR3 region has the DNA TGTACCATGAGGGGGTTCACCGATCAGCCCCAGCATTTT. Its translation: CTMRGFTDQPQHF.